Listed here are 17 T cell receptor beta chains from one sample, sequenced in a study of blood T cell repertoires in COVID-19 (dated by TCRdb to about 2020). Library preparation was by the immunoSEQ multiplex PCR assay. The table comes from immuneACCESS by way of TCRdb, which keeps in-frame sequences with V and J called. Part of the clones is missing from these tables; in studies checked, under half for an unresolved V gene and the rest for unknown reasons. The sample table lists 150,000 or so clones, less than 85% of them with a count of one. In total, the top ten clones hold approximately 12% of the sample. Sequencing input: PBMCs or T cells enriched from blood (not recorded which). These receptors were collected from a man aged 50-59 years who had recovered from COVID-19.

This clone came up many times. The CDR3 DNA reads as TGTGCCAGTAGTCCGGGACAGGGTTATTCACCCCTCCACTTT. Its protein product is CASSPGQGYSPLHF. V usage is TRBV19 and J usage is TRBJ1-6; 9 bases line up with TRBD1. The CDR3 extends over 14 amino acids. Germline CDR1 is LNHDA and CDR2 is SQIVND (reference sequence). The V gene end was trimmed by 5 bases and the J gene end by 8 bases; junction bases not matched to a gene: 4.

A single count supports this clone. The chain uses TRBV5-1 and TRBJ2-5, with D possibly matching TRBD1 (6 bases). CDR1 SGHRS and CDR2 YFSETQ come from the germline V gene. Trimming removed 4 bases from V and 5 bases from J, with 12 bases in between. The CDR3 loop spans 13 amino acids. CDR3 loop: CASSAQGMETQYF. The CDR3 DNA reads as TGCGCCAGCAGCGCACAGGGCATGGAGACCCAGTACTTC.

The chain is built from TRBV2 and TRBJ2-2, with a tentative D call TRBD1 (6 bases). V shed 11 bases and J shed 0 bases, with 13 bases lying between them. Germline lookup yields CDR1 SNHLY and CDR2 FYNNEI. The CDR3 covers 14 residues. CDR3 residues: CAGSGTSNTGELFF. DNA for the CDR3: TGTGCCGGTTCCGGGACATCGAACACCGGGGAGCTGTTTTTT. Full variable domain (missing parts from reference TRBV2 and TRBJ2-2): EPEVTQTPSHQVTQMGQEVILRCVPISNHLYFYWYRQILGQKVEFLVSFYNNEISEKSEIFDDQFSVERPDGSNFTLKIRSTKLEDSAMYFCAGSGTSNTGELFFGEGSRLTVL.

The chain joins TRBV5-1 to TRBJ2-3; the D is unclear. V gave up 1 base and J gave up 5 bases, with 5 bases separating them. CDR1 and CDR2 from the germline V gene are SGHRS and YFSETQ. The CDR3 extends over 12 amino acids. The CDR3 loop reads CASSLTEDTQYF. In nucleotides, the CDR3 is TGCGCCAGCAGCTTGACAGAAGATACGCAGTATTTT.

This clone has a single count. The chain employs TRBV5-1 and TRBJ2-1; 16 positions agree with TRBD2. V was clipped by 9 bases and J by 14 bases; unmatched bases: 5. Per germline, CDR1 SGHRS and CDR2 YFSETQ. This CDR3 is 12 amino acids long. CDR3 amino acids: CATRGTSGGEFF. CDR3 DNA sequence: TGCGCCACCCGCGGGACTAGCGGGGGGGAGTTCTTC.

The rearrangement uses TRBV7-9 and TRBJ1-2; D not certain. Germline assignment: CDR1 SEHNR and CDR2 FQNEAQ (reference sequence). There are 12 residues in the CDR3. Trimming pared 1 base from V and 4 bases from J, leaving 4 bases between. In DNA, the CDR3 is TGTGCCAGCAGCTTAGTCAGCTATGGCTACACCTTC. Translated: CASSLVSYGYTF.

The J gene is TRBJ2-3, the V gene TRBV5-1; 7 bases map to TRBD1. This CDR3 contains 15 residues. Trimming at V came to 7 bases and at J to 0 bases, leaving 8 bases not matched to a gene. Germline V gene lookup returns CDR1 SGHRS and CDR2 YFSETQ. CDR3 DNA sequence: TGCGCCAGCCTTAGGACAGGCACTAGCACAGATACGCAGTATTTT. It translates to CASLRTGTSTDTQYF.

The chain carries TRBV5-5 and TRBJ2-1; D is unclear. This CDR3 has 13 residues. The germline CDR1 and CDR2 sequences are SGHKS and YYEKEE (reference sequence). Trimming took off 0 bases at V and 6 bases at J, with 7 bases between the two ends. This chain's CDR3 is CASSLAQINEQFF. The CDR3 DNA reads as TGTGCCAGCAGCTTGGCTCAGATCAATGAGCAGTTCTTC.

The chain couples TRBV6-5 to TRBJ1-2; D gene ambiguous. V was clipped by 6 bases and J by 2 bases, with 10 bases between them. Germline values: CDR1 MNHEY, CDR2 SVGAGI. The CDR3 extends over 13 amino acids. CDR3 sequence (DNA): TGTGCCAGCAGCACGGGTTACAACTATGGCTACACCTTC. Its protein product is CASSTGYNYGYTF.

The CDR3 reads CASSSLLDRNYGYTF. The CDR3, as DNA: TGCGCCAGCAGCTCCCTACTCGACAGAAACTATGGCTACACCTTC. The V and J genes are TRBV5-1 and TRBJ1-2, with D maybe TRBD1 (5 bases). Germline CDR1 reads SGHRS; CDR2 reads YFSETQ. The CDR3 is 15 amino acids. V gave up 3 bases and J gave up 2 bases, with 14 bases separating them.

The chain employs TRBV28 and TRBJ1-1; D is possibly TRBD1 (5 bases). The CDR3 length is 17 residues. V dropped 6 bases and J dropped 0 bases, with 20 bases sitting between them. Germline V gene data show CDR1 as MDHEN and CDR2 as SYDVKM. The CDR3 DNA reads TGTGCCAGCAGCCCCCCCCGGACAAGCCCGATGAACACTGAAGCTTTCTTT. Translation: CASSPPRTSPMNTEAFF.

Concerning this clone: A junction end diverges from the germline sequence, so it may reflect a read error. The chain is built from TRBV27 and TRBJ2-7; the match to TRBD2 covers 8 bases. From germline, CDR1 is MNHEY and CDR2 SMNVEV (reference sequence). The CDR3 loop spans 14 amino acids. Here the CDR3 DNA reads TGTGCCAGCAGTCTATCGGGGGGGGGCCGCGAGCAGTACTTC. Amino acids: CASSLSGGGREQYF.

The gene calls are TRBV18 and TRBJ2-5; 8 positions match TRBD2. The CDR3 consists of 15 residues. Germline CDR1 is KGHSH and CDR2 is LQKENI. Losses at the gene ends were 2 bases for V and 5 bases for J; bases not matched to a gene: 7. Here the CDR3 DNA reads TGTGCCAGCTCACCAACCGGGACTAGTTTGGAGACCCAGTACTTC. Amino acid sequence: CASSPTGTSLETQYF.

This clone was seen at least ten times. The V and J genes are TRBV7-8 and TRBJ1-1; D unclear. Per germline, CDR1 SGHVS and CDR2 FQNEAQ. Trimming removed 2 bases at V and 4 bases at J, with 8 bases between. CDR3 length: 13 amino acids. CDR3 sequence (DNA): TGTGCCAGCAGCTTAACGTTGGCCACTGAAGCTTTCTTT. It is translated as CASSLTLATEAFF.

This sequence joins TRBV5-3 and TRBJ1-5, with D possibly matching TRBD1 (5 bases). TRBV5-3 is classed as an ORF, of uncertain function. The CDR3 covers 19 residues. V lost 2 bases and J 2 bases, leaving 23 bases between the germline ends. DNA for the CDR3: TGTGCCAGAAGCTTTGACCCATCGCCATCCGGCAGGGGCAATCAGCCCCAGCATTTT. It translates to CARSFDPSPSGRGNQPQHF.

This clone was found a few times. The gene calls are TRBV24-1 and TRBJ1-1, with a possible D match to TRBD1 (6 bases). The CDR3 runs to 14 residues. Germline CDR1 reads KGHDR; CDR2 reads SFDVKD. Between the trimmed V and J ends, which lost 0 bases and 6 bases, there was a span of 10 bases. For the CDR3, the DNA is TGTGCCACCAGTGATTTGCAAGGGGGGGCTGAAGCTTTCTTT. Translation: CATSDLQGGAEAFF.

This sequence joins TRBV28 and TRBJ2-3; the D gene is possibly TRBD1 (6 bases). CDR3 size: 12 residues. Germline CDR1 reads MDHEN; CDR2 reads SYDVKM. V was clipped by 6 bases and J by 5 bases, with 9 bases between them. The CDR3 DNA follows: TGTGCCAGCAGACAGGGAGAAGATACGCAGTATTTT. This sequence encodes CASRQGEDTQYF. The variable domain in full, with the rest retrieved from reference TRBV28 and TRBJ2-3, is DVKVTQSSRYLVKRTGEKVFLECVQDMDHENMFWYRQDPGLGLRLIYFSYDVKMKEKGDIPEGYSVSREKKERFSLILESASTNQTSMYLCASRQGEDTQYFGPGTRLTVL.